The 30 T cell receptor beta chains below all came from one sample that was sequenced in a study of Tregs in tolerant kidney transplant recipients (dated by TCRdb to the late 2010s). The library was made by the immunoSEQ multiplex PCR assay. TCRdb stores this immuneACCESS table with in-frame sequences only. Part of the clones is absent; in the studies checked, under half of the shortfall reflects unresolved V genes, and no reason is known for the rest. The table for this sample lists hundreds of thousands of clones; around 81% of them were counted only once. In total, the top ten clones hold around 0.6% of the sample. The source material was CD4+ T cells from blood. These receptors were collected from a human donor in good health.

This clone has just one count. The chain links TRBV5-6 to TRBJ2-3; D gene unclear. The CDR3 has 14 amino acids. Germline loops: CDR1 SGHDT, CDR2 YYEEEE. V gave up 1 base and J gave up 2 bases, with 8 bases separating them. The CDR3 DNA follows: TGTGCCAGCAGCTTGAATACTAACACAGATACGCAGTATTTT. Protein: CASSLNTNTDTQYF.

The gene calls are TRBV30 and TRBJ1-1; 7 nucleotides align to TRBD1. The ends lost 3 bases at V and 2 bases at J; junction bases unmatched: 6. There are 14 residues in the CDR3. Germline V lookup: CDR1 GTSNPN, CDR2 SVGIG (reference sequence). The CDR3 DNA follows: TGTGCCTGGAGCCGCGGGACAGCAAACACTGAAGCTTTCTTT. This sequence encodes CAWSRGTANTEAFF.

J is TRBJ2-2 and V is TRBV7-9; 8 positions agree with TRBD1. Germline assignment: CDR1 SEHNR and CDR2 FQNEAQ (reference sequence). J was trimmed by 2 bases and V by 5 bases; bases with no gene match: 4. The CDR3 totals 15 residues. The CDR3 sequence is CASSRTGKNTGELFF. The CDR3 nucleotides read TGTGCCAGCAGCCGGACAGGGAAAAACACCGGGGAGCTGTTTTTT.

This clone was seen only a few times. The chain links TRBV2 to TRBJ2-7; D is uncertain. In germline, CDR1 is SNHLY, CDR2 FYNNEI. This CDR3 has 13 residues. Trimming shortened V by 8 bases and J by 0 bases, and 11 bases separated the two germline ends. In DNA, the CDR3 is TGTGCCAGCGTACGCAAACCCTCCTACGAGCAGTACTTC. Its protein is CASVRKPSYEQYF. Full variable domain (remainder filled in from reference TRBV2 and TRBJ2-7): EPEVTQTPSHQVTQMGQEVILRCVPISNHLYFYWYRQILGQKVEFLVSFYNNEISEKSEIFDDQFSVERPDGSNFTLKIRSTKLEDSAMYFCASVRKPSYEQYFGPGTRLTVT.

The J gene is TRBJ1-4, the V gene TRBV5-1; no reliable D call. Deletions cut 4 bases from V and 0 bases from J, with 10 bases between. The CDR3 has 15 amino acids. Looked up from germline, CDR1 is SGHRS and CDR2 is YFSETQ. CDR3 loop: CASSPKTATNEKLFF. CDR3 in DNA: TGCGCCAGCAGCCCTAAGACGGCAACTAATGAAAAACTGTTTTTT. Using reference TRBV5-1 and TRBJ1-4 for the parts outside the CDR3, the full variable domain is KAGVTQTPRYLIKTRGQQVTLSCSPISGHRSVSWYQQTPGQGLQFLFEYFSETQRNKGNFPGRFSGRQFSNSRSEMNVSTLELGDSALYLCASSPKTATNEKLFFGSGTQLSVL.

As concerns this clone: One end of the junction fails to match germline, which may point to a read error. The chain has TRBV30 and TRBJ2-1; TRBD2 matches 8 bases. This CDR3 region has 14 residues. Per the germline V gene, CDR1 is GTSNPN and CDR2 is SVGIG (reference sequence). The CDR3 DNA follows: TGTGCCTTGAGTGTGAGCGGGGGTTTCAATGAGCAGTTCTTC. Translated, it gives CALSVSGGFNEQFF.

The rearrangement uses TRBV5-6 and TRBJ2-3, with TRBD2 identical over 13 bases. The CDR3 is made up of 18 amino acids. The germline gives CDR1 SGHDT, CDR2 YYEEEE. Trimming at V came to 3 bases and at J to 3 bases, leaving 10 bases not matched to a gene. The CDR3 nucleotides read TGTGCCAGCAGCTCGGAATTCCGGACTAGCGGGGGTACAGATACGCAGTATTTT. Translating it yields CASSSEFRTSGGTDTQYF.

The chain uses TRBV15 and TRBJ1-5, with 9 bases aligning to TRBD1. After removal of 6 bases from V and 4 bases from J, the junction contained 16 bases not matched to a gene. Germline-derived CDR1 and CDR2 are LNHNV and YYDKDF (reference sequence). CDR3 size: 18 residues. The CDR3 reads CATSPGQGQFGGNQPQHF. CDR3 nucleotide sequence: TGTGCCACCAGTCCGGGACAGGGTCAATTCGGGGGAAATCAGCCCCAGCATTTT. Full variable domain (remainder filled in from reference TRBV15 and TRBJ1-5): DAMVIQNPRYQVTQFGKPVTLSCSQTLNHNVMYWYQQKSSQAPKLLFHYYDKDFNNEADTPDNFQSRRPNTSFCFLDIRSPGLGDTAMYLCATSPGQGQFGGNQPQHFGDGTRLSIL.

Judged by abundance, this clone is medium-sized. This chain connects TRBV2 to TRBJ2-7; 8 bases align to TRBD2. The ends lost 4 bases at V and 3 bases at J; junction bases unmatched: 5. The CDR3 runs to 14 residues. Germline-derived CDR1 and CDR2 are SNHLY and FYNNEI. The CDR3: CASSGVTSGYEQYF. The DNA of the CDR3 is TGTGCCAGCAGTGGGGTTACTAGCGGCTACGAGCAGTACTTC.

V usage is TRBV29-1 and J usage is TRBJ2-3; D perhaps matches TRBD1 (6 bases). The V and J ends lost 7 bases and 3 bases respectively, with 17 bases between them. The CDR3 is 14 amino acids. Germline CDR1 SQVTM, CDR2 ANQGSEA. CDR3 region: CSDLDLTGTDTQYF. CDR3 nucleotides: TGCAGCGACCTCGACCTTACAGGGACAGATACGCAGTATTTT.

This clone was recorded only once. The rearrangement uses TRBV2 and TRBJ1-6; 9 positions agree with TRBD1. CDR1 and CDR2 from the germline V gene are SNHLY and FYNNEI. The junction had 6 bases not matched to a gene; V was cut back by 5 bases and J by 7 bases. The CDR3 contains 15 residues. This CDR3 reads CASSPQGARNSPLHF. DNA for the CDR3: TGTGCCAGCAGTCCACAGGGGGCGAGGAATTCACCCCTCCACTTT.

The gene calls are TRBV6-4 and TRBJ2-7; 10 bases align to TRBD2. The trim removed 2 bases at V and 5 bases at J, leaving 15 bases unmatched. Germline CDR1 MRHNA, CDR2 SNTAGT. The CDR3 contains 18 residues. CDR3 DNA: TGTGCCAGCAGTGACCCCTTCCCCACCGGGACTAGCGCCCACGAGCAGTACTTC. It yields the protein CASSDPFPTGTSAHEQYF.

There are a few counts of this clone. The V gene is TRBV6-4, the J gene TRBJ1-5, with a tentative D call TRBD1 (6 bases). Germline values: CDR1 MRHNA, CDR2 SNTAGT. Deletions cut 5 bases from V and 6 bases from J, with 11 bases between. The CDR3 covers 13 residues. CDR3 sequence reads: CASSRDILQPQHF. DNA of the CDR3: TGTGCCAGCAGTCGGGACATACTTCAGCCCCAGCATTTT.

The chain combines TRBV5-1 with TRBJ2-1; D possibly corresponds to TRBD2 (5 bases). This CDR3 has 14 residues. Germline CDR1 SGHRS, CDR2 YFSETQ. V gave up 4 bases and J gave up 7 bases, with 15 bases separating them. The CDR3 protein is CASSPNTRSNEQFF. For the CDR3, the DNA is TGCGCCAGCAGCCCCAACACTAGAAGTAATGAGCAGTTCTTC.

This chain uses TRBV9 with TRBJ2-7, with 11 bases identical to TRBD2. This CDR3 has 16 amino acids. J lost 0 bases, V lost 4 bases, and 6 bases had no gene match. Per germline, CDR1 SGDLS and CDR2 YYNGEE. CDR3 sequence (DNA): TGTGCCAGCAGCCCTCGAACTAGCGGGAGCTCCTACGAGCAGTACTTC. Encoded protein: CASSPRTSGSSYEQYF.

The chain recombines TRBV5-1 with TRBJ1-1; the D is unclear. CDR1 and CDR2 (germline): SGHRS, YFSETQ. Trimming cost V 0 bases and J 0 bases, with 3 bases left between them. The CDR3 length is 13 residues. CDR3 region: CASSLVMNTEAFF. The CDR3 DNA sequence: TGCGCCAGCAGCTTGGTTATGAACACTGAAGCTTTCTTT.

CDR3 protein: CASSTGTVNTGELFF. Here the CDR3 DNA reads TGCGCCAGCAGCACCGGGACAGTGAACACCGGGGAGCTGTTTTTT. The rearrangement joins TRBV5-1 to TRBJ2-2, with TRBD1 matching 7 bases. The CDR3 has 15 amino acids. V gave up 4 bases and J gave up 1 base; unmatched junction bases: 4. The germline V gene encodes CDR1 SGHRS and CDR2 YFSETQ.

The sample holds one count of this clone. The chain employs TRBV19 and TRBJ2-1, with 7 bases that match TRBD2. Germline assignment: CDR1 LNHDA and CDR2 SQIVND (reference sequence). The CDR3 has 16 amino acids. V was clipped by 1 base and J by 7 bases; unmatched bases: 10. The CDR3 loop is CASSIGWGGGRNEQFF. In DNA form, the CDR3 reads TGTGCCAGTAGTATAGGTTGGGGGGGTGGTAGGAATGAGCAGTTCTTC.

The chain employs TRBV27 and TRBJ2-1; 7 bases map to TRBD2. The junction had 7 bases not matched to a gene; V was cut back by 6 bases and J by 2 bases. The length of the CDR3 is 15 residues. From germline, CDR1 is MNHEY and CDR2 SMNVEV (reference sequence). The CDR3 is CASSPSGYTYNEQFF. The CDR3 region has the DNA TGTGCCAGCAGCCCTAGCGGATACACCTACAATGAGCAGTTCTTC.

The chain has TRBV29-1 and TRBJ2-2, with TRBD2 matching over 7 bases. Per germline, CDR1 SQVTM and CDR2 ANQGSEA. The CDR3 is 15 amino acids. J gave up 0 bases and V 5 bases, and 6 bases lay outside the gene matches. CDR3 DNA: TGCAGCGTTATTGTCGGGGGGTCGAACACCGGGGAGCTGTTTTTT. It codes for CSVIVGGSNTGELFF.

The CDR3 spells CASSSRDLRTEAFF. The DNA for the CDR3 is TGCGCCAGCAGCTCCCGGGACCTCCGCACTGAAGCTTTCTTT. V usage is TRBV5-1 and J usage is TRBJ1-1; maybe TRBD1 (5 bases). This CDR3 has 14 amino acids. The V and J ends lost 3 bases and 4 bases respectively, with 13 bases between them. Per germline, CDR1 SGHRS and CDR2 YFSETQ.

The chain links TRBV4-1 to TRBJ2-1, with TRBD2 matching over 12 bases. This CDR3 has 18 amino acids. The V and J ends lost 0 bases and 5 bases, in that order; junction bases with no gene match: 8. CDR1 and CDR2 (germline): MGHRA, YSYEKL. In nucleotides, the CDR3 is TGCGCCAGCAGCCAAGAGGAGCTAGCGGGAGGGCCAGACAATGAGCAGTTCTTC. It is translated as CASSQEELAGGPDNEQFF.

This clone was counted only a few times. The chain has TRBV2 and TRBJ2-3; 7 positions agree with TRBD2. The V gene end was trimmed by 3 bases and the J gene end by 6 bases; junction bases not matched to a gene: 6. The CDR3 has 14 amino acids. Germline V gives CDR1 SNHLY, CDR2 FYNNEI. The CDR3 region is CASSDERGGDTQYF. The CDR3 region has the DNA TGTGCCAGCAGTGATGAGCGGGGTGGTGATACGCAGTATTTT.

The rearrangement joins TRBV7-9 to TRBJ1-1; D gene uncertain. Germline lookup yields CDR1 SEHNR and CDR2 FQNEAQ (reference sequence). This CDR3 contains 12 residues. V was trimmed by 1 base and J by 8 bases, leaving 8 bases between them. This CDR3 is CASSLGQSEAFF. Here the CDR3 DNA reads TGTGCCAGCAGCTTAGGCCAGTCGGAAGCTTTCTTT.

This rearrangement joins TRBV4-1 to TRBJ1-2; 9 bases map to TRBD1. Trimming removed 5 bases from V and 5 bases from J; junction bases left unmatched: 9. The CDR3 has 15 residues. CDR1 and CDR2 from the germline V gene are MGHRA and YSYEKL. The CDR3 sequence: CASSGPGQGRYGYTF. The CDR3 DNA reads TGCGCCAGCAGCGGGCCGGGACAGGGACGTTATGGCTACACCTTC.

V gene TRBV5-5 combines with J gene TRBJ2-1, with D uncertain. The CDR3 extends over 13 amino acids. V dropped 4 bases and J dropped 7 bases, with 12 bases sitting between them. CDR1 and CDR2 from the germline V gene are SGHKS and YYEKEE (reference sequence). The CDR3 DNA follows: TGTGCCAGCAGCCTGATAGACTGGAATGAGCAGTTCTTC. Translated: CASSLIDWNEQFF.

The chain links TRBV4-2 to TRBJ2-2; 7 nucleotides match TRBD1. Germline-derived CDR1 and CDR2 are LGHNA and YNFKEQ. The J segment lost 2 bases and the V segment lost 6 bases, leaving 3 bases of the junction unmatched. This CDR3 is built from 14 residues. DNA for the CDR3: TGTGCCAGCAGACGACAGGGAAACACCGGGGAGCTGTTTTTT. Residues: CASRRQGNTGELFF.

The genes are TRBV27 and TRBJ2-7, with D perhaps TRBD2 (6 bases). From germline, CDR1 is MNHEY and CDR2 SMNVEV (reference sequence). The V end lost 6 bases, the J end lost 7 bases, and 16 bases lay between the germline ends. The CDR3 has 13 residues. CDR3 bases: TGTGCCAGCAGACTAGCTCGTGCTGGTGAGCAGTACTTC. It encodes CASRLARAGEQYF.

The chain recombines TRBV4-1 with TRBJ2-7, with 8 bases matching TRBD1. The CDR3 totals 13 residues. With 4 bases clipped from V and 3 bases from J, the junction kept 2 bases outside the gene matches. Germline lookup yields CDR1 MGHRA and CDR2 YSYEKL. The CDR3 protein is CASSRGTGYEQYF. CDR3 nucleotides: TGCGCCAGCAGCCGCGGGACAGGCTACGAGCAGTACTTC.

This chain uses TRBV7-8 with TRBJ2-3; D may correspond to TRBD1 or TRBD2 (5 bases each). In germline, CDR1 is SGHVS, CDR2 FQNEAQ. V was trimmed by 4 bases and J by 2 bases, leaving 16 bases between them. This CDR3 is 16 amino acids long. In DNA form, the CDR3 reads TGTGCCAGCAGCTCCACAAGGGGCGGGTACACAGATACGCAGTATTTT. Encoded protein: CASSSTRGGYTDTQYF.